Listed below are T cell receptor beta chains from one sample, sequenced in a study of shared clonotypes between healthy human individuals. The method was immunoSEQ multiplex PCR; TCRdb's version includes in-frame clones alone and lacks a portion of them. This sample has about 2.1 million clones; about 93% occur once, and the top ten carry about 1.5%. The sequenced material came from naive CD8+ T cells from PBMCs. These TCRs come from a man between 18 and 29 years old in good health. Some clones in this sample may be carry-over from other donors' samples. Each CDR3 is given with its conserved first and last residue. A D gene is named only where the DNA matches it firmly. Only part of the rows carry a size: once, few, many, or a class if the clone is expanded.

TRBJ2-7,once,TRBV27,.,CASSLSWGKAGAYEQYF,TGTGCCAGCAGTTTAAGTTGGGGAAAGGCTGGAGCCTACGAGCAGTACTTC
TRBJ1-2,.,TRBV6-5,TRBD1,CASSAGGEGYGYTF,TGTGCCAGCAGTGCAGGGGGCGAGGGCTATGGCTACACCTTC
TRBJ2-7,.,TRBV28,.,CASSPLRDTPYEQYF,TGTGCCAGCAGCCCCCTTAGGGATACACCCTACGAGCAGTACTTC
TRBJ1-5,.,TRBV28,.,CASSLVGSNQPQHF,TGTGCCAGCAGTTTGGTGGGCTCCAATCAGCCCCAGCATTTT
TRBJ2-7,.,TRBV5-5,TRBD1,CASSMLPGQGYDEQYF,TGTGCCAGCAGCATGCTCCCGGGACAGGGGTACGACGAGCAGTACTTC
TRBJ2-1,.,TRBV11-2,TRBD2,CASSPGTSGLYNEQFF,TGTGCCAGCAGTCCCGGGACTAGCGGGCTATACAATGAGCAGTTCTTC
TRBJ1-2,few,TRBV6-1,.,CASSEALGPPNYGYTF,TGTGCCAGCAGTGAAGCGCTCGGACCGCCTAACTATGGCTACACCTTC
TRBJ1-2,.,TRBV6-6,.,CASSYSAGAGYGYTF,TGTGCCAGCAGTTACTCGGCAGGGGCGGGCTATGGCTACACCTTC
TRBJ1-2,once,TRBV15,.,CATSRDEGGGGGYTF,TGTGCCACCAGCAGAGATGAGGGTGGGGGCGGAGGCTACACCTTC
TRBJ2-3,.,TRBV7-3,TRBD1,CASSLTGTGWRGTDTQYF,TGTGCCAGCAGCTTAACAGGGACAGGGTGGCGGGGCACAGATACGCAGTATTTT
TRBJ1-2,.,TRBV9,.,CASSVGRGYTF,TGTGCCAGCAGCGTCGGCCGTGGCTACACCTTC
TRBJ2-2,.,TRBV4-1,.,CASSRETLNTGELFF,TGCGCCAGCAGCCGAGAGACCCTGAACACCGGGGAGCTGTTTTTT
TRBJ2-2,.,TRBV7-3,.,CASSLPQGAGGPSGELFF,TGTGCCAGCAGCTTACCCCAGGGGGCGGGAGGGCCCTCCGGGGAGCTGTTTTTT
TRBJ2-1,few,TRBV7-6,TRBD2,CASSHRGLAGDNEQFF,TGTGCCAGCAGCCATAGGGGTCTAGCGGGTGACAATGAGCAGTTCTTC
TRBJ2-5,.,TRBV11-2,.,CASSSWGRAQGIETQYF,TGTGCCAGCAGCTCATGGGGTCGGGCGCAGGGCATAGAGACCCAGTACTTC
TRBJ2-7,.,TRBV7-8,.,CASSLARDGRAFYEQYF,TGTGCCAGCAGCTTAGCGCGGGACGGCCGAGCGTTCTACGAGCAGTACTTC
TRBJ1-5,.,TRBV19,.,CASSTWNQPQHF,TGTGCCAGTAGTACCTGGAATCAGCCCCAGCATTTT
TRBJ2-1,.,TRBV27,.,CASSGPRNEQFF,TGTGCCAGCAGCGGACCGAGAAATGAGCAGTTCTTC
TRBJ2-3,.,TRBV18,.,CASSPSGDVNTQYF,TGTGCCAGCTCACCCTCAGGGGACGTAAATACGCAGTATTTT
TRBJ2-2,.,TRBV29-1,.,CSVVVGNTGELFF,TGCAGCGTTGTGGTAGGAAACACCGGGGAGCTGTTTTTT
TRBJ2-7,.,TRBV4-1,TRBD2,CASSPLRSGTIYYEQYF,TGCGCCAGCAGCCCTCTCCGGTCGGGGACTATTTACTACGAGCAGTACTTC
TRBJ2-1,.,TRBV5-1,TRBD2,CASSLARLAGVYNEQFF,TGCGCCAGCAGCTTGGCCAGGCTAGCGGGAGTCTACAATGAGCAGTTCTTC
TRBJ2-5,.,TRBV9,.,CASSVSGTGKETQYF,TGTGCCAGCAGCGTATCAGGGACGGGCAAGGAGACCCAGTACTTC
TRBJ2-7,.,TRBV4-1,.,CASSQGPGQTYEQYF,TGCGCCAGCAGCCAAGGTCCGGGACAAACCTACGAGCAGTACTTC
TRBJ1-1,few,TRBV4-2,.,CASSQVMNTEAFF,TGTGCCAGCAGCCAAGTGATGAACACTGAAGCTTTCTTT
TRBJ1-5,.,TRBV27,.,CASSFRDSNQPQHF,TGTGCCAGCAGTTTCCGGGATAGCAATCAGCCCCAGCATTTT
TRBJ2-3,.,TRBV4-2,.,CASSQDEWGPDTQYF,TGTGCCAGCAGCCAAGATGAATGGGGGCCTGATACGCAGTATTTT
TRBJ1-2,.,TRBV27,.,CASGAVWTENGYTF,TGTGCCAGCGGGGCAGTTTGGACGGAAAATGGCTACACCTTC
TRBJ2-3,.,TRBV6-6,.,CASSYSLGADTQYF,TGTGCCAGCAGTTACTCCTTGGGGGCAGATACGCAGTATTTT
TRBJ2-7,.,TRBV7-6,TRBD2,CASSPRSGGEQYF,TGTGCCAGCAGCCCGAGGTCGGGGGGCGAGCAGTACTTC
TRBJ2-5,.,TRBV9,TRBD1,CASSVDRLYQETQYF,TGTGCCAGCAGCGTGGACAGGTTGTACCAAGAGACCCAGTACTTC
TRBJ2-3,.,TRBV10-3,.,CAISEPGTDTQYF,TGTGCCATCAGTGAGCCCGGGACAGATACGCAGTATTTT
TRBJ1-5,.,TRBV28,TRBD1,CASSYRGYQPQHF,TGTGCCAGCAGTTACAGGGGGTACCAGCCCCAGCATTTT
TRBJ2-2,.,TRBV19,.,CASSIAREDTGELFF,TGTGCCAGTAGTATAGCCAGGGAAGACACCGGGGAGCTGTTTTTT
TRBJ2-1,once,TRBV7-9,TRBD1,CASSLPDRARGNEQFF,TGTGCCAGCAGTCTCCCAGACAGGGCCCGAGGCAATGAGCAGTTCTTC
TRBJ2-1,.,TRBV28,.,CASQPGAVGNEQFF,TGTGCCAGCCAGCCAGGAGCGGTAGGGAATGAGCAGTTCTTC
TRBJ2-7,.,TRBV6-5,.,CASSYFGGSRYEQYF,TGTGCCAGCAGTTACTTCGGAGGGAGCCGCTACGAGCAGTACTTC
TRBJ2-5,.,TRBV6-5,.,CASRHWEGEETQYF,TGTGCCAGCAGACATTGGGAAGGGGAAGAGACCCAGTACTTC
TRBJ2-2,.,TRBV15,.,CATSRPRGTGNTGELFF,TGTGCCACCAGCAGACCGAGGGGGACGGGAAACACCGGGGAGCTGTTTTTT
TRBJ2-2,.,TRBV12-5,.,CASGPRGLAGELFF,TGTGCTAGTGGCCCACGAGGGTTAGCCGGGGAGCTGTTTTTT
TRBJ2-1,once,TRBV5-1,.,CASRDWDEQFF,TGCGCCAGCAGGGACTGGGATGAGCAGTTCTTC
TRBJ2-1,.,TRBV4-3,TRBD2,CASSQGLAVNEQFF,TGCGCCAGCAGCCAGGGACTAGCGGTAAATGAGCAGTTCTTC
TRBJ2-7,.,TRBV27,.,CASSSPRAGPYYEQYF,TGTGCCAGCAGTTCCCCGCGGGCAGGTCCTTACTACGAGCAGTACTTC
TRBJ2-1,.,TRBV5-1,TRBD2,CASSPGGNKLTYNEQFF,TGCGCCAGCAGCCCGGGAGGAAATAAGCTCACTTACAATGAGCAGTTCTTC
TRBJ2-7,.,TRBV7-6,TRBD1,CASFPGTGADEQYF,TGTGCCAGCTTCCCCGGGACAGGGGCCGACGAGCAGTACTTC
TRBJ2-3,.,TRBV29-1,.,CSTDGGTRLDTQYF,TGCAGCACCGACGGTGGGACTCGCTTAGATACGCAGTATTTT
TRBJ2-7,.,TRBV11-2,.,CASSLSGRGRSSYEQYF,TGTGCCAGCAGCTTATCCGGTCGTGGGCGGAGCTCCTACGAGCAGTACTTC
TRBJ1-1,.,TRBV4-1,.,CASSPSDGANTEAFF,TGCGCCAGCAGCCCGTCTGACGGGGCAAACACTGAAGCTTTCTTT
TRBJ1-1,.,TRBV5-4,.,CASSPGPLKKAFF,TGTGCCAGCAGCCCTGGGCCCCTAAAGAAGGCTTTCTTT
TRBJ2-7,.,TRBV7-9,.,CASSQTDPYEQYF,TGTGCCAGCAGCCAGACAGACCCCTACGAGCAGTACTTC
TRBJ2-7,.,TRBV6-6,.,CASSYTLWEQYF,TGTGCCAGCAGTTACACCCTTTGGGAGCAGTACTTC
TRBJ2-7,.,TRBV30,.,CASHGTLDHEQYF,TGTGCCTCACACGGGACCCTGGACCACGAGCAGTACTTC
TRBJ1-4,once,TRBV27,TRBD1,CASSSRQGSGREKLFF,TGTGCCAGCAGTTCAAGACAGGGCTCCGGTCGGGAAAAACTGTTTTTT
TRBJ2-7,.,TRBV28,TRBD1,CASSSVGGPYEQYF,TGTGCCAGCAGTTCGGTAGGGGGCCCCTACGAGCAGTACTTC
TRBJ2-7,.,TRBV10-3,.,CASTDLQFYEQYF,TGTGCCTCAACGGACTTACAGTTCTACGAGCAGTACTTC
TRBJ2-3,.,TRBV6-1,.,CASSVTDTQYF,TGTGCCAGCAGCGTCACAGATACGCAGTATTTT
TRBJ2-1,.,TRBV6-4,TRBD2,CASSLAGGKNEQFF,TGTGCCAGCAGCCTAGCGGGAGGGAAAAATGAGCAGTTCTTC
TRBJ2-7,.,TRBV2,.,CASSERRGRRAYEQYF,TGTGCCAGCAGTGAACGCCGGGGCAGGAGAGCCTACGAGCAGTACTTC
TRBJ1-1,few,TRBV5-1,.,CASSLELGANTEAFF,TGCGCCAGCAGCTTGGAACTGGGGGCGAACACTGAAGCTTTCTTT
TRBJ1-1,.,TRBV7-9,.,CASSLGETGNTEAFF,TGTGCCAGCAGCTTGGGAGAGACGGGGAACACTGAAGCTTTCTTT